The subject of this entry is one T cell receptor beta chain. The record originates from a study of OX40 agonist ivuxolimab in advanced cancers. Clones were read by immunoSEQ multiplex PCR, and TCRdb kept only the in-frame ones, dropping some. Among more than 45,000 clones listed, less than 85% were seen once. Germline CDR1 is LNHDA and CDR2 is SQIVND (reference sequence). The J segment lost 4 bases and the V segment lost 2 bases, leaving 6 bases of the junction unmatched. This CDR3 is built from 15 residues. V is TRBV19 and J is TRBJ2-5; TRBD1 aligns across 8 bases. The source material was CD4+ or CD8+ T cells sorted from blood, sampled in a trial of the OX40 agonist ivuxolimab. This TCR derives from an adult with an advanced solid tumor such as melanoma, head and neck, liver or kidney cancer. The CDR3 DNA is TGTGCCAGTAGTATACGACAGGGGCTAGGAGAGACCCAGTACTTC. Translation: CASSIRQGLGETQYF.